These T cell receptor beta chains were read from a single sample in a study of vaccination and CD4 T cells after COVID-19. TCRdb re-analysed the PCR reads in MiXCR, keeping a single row per CDR3 protein. The table includes about 7,200 distinct CDR3 sequences, around 60% detected once. These TCRs' antigens remain unknown. The sequenced sample was CD4+ T cells from blood, cultured in vitro. These receptors came from a human donor who had recovered from COVID-19. Each CDR3 is given with its conserved first and last residue. A D gene is named only where the DNA matches it firmly. Clone sizes are given selectively: once, few, many, or a class where the clone is expanded.

J gene: TRBJ1-3
D gene: -
clone size: -
V gene: TRBV27
CDR3 protein: CASSLSGSGNTIYF
CDR3 DNA: TGTGCCAGCAGTTTATCGGGCTCTGGAAACACCATATATTTT

J gene: TRBJ1-3
D gene: -
clone size: -
V gene: TRBV4-1
CDR3 protein: CASSQQGYGNTIYF
CDR3 DNA: TGCGCCAGCAGCCAACAGGGTTACGGAAACACCATATATTTT

J gene: TRBJ2-3
D gene: -
clone size: -
V gene: TRBV30
CDR3 protein: CAWTKGDTQYF
CDR3 DNA: TGTGCCTGGACCAAAGGGGATACGCAGTATTTT

J gene: TRBJ1-6
D gene: TRBD1
clone size: -
V gene: TRBV11-2
CDR3 protein: CASNPAGTGESYNSPLHF
CDR3 DNA: TGTGCCAGCAACCCGGCCGGGACAGGGGAGTCCTATAATTCACCCCTCCACTTT

J gene: TRBJ2-3
D gene: -
clone size: -
V gene: TRBV15
CDR3 protein: CATSRVGRDFGWDTQYF
CDR3 DNA: TGTGCCACCAGCAGAGTTGGGCGGGACTTCGGGTGGGATACGCAGTATTTT

J gene: TRBJ2-5
D gene: TRBD2
clone size: -
V gene: TRBV5-4
CDR3 protein: CASSEAGTSAETQYF
CDR3 DNA: TGTGCCAGCAGCGAGGCCGGGACTAGCGCAGAGACCCAGTACTTC

J gene: TRBJ2-5
D gene: TRBD2
clone size: once
V gene: TRBV2
CDR3 protein: CASSSSGGRETQYF
CDR3 DNA: TGTGCCAGCAGTTCGAGCGGGGGCAGGGAGACCCAGTACTTC

J gene: TRBJ1-2
D gene: -
clone size: -
V gene: TRBV2
CDR3 protein: CASKGDLTGEVGYTF
CDR3 DNA: TGTGCCAGCAAGGGGGATTTGACTGGAGAGGTCGGCTACACCTTC

J gene: TRBJ1-1
D gene: -
clone size: -
V gene: TRBV6-2/TRBV6-3
CDR3 protein: CATERITEAFF
CDR3 DNA: TGTGCCACCGAGCGAATTACTGAAGCTTTCTTT

J gene: TRBJ2-7
D gene: -
clone size: -
V gene: TRBV10-3
CDR3 protein: CAISESTGVGSHSYEQYF
CDR3 DNA: TGTGCCATCAGTGAGTCGACTGGGGTCGGCTCACACTCCTACGAGCAGTACTTC

J gene: TRBJ2-3
D gene: -
clone size: -
V gene: TRBV6-1
CDR3 protein: CATEGPRTDTQYF
CDR3 DNA: TGTGCCACCGAAGGACCGCGCACAGATACGCAGTATTTT

J gene: TRBJ1-5
D gene: -
clone size: -
V gene: TRBV29-1
CDR3 protein: CSAQGGFDQPQHF
CDR3 DNA: TGCAGCGCCCAAGGGGGGTTCGACCAGCCCCAGCATTTT

J gene: TRBJ2-2
D gene: TRBD1
clone size: -
V gene: TRBV24-1
CDR3 protein: CATRGQGAETGELFF
CDR3 DNA: TGTGCCACCAGGGGGCAGGGGGCAGAGACCGGGGAGCTGTTTTTT

J gene: TRBJ1-2
D gene: -
clone size: -
V gene: TRBV27
CDR3 protein: CASSAHSPVFAYGYTF
CDR3 DNA: TGTGCCAGCAGCGCGCACAGCCCAGTCTTTGCTTATGGCTACACCTTC

J gene: TRBJ2-7
D gene: -
clone size: -
V gene: TRBV28
CDR3 protein: CASRPPAGRSYEQYF
CDR3 DNA: TGTGCCAGCAGGCCCCCTGCGGGCCGCTCCTACGAGCAGTACTTC

J gene: TRBJ1-1
D gene: TRBD1
clone size: -
V gene: TRBV2
CDR3 protein: CASGDRVRAEAFF
CDR3 DNA: TGTGCCAGCGGCGACAGGGTACGGGCTGAAGCTTTCTTT

J gene: TRBJ2-2
D gene: TRBD1
clone size: -
V gene: TRBV27
CDR3 protein: CASSLKTGGATVGTGELFF
CDR3 DNA: TGTGCCAGCAGTTTAAAGACAGGGGGCGCAACCGTGGGCACCGGGGAGCTGTTTTTT

J gene: TRBJ1-3
D gene: -
clone size: -
V gene: TRBV7-3
CDR3 protein: CASSLMRGNTIYF
CDR3 DNA: TGTGCCAGCAGCTTAATGAGGGGAAACACCATATATTTT

J gene: TRBJ1-6
D gene: -
clone size: -
V gene: TRBV11-3
CDR3 protein: CASSLPPTYNSPLHF
CDR3 DNA: TGTGCCAGCAGCTTACCCCCGACCTATAATTCACCCCTCCACTTT

J gene: TRBJ2-7
D gene: -
clone size: -
V gene: TRBV20-1
CDR3 protein: CSARSQAASYEQYF
CDR3 DNA: TGCAGTGCTAGATCCCAGGCAGCCTCCTACGAGCAGTACTTC

J gene: TRBJ2-7
D gene: -
clone size: few
V gene: TRBV2
CDR3 protein: CASTNDRFYEQYF
CDR3 DNA: TGTGCCAGCACCAATGACAGGTTTTACGAGCAGTACTTC

J gene: TRBJ1-6
D gene: -
clone size: -
V gene: TRBV6-1
CDR3 protein: CASSKEGPQGSPLHF
CDR3 DNA: TGTGCCAGCAGTAAAGAAGGTCCGCAAGGTTCACCCCTCCACTTT

J gene: TRBJ1-2
D gene: -
clone size: -
V gene: TRBV30
CDR3 protein: CAWSEGWDYGYTF
CDR3 DNA: TGTGCCTGGAGTGAAGGGTGGGACTATGGCTACACCTTC

J gene: TRBJ1-1
D gene: -
clone size: -
V gene: TRBV12-3/TRBV12-4
CDR3 protein: CASSQAGVGTEAFF
CDR3 DNA: TGTGCCAGCAGCCAAGCCGGAGTCGGCACTGAAGCTTTCTTT

J gene: TRBJ1-5
D gene: -
clone size: few
V gene: TRBV7-8
CDR3 protein: CASSLARFPGNQPQHF
CDR3 DNA: TGTGCCAGCAGCTTAGCGCGGTTCCCGGGCAATCAGCCCCAGCATTTT

J gene: TRBJ1-2
D gene: -
clone size: -
V gene: TRBV5-6
CDR3 protein: CASSPGPYGYTF
CDR3 DNA: TGTGCCAGCAGCCCGGGTCCCTATGGCTACACCTTC